These 14 T cell receptor beta chains came from one sample sequenced in a study of response to subunit inactivated influenza vaccine. A single record per CDR3 protein comes from TCRdb applying MiXCR to the RT-PCR reads. The sample lists a few hundred thousand distinct CDR3 sequences; just over 20% were seen once. The source material was PBMCs from blood, sampled 21 months after vaccination. These receptors originate from a man aged 45 to 70 who received an inactivated influenza vaccine.

The chain recombines TRBV20-1 with TRBJ1-4; D unclear. The CDR3 is 14 amino acids. Germline V gene data show CDR1 as DFQATT and CDR2 as SNEGSKA (reference sequence). V lost 0 bases to trimming and J lost 7 bases, with 12 bases between them. The CDR3 coding sequence is TGCAGTGCTAGAGATAATCGTCATGTTGAAAAACTGTTTTTT. The encoded protein is CSARDNRHVEKLFF.

This rearrangement joins TRBV7-8 to TRBJ2-7; 9 nucleotides agree with TRBD2. The CDR3 spans 17 residues. Germline CDR1 is SGHVS and CDR2 is FQNEAQ. The trim removed 3 bases at V and 1 base at J, leaving 10 bases unmatched. This CDR3 reads CASSFESGLAPSYEQYF. CDR3 nucleotide sequence: TGTGCCAGCAGCTTCGAGTCAGGACTAGCGCCTTCCTACGAGCAGTACTTC.

This clonotype was picked up a small number of times. The V call is TRBV29-1, the J call TRBJ2-3, with D possibly being TRBD2 (6 bases). The CDR3 sequence is 11 residues long. CDR1 is SQVTM and CDR2 is ANQGSEA in the germline V gene. V was cut by 1 base and J by 9 bases, with 8 bases left in between. Written as DNA, the CDR3 is TGCAGCGTTGAAGGGGGGGTAACGCAGTATTTT. Its protein is CSVEGGVTQYF.

V and J are TRBV2 and TRBJ2-7; D is unresolved. Trimming pared 7 bases from V and 1 base from J, leaving 5 bases between. This CDR3 comprises 11 residues. CDR1 SNHLY and CDR2 FYNNEI come from the germline V gene. CDR3 nucleotides: TGTGCCAGCAAGCAGTCCTACGAGCAGTACTTC. It is translated as CASKQSYEQYF.

This clonotype has a handful of counts. The rearrangement uses TRBV5-5 and TRBJ1-2; D is unresolved. Germline CDR1 reads SGHKS; CDR2 reads YYEKEE (reference sequence). The V and J ends lost 4 bases and 6 bases respectively, with 13 bases between them. CDR3 length: 13 residues. The CDR3 here is CASSPWGAHGYTF. CDR3 bases: TGTGCCAGCAGCCCCTGGGGTGCCCATGGCTACACCTTC.

This chain uses TRBV3-1 with TRBJ2-7; D not certain. In germline, CDR1 is LGHDT, CDR2 YNNKEL (reference sequence). CDR3 length: 14 amino acids. V gave up 5 bases and J gave up 2 bases, with 13 bases separating them. The CDR3 nucleotides read TGTGCCAGCAGCACCTCGGTGGGGACCTACGAGCAGTACTTC. Protein: CASSTSVGTYEQYF.

The V and J genes are TRBV18 and TRBJ1-2; 7 nucleotides align to TRBD1. Trimming cost V 2 bases and J 8 bases; bases outside gene matches: 14. Germline CDR1 is KGHSH and CDR2 is LQKENI. The CDR3 runs to 16 residues. CDR3 protein: CASSPSPLTGWNGYTF. The CDR3 nucleotides read TGTGCCAGCTCACCAAGCCCTTTGACAGGGTGGAACGGCTACACCTTC.

This clonotype was counted only a few times. The rearrangement uses TRBV20-1 and TRBJ2-1; no clear D gene. The CDR3 loop spans 12 amino acids. In germline, CDR1 is DFQATT, CDR2 SNEGSKA (reference sequence). Trimming cost V 5 bases and J 5 bases, with 10 bases left between them. CDR3 region: CSAWTLDNEQFF. CDR3 DNA sequence: TGCAGTGCTTGGACCCTCGACAATGAGCAGTTCTTC.

This clonotype was recorded a few times. The chain links TRBV27 to TRBJ1-4; no clear D gene. The CDR3 has 13 residues. Trimming cost V 2 bases and J 13 bases, with 14 bases left between them. Germline CDR1 and CDR2: MNHEY and SMNVEV (reference sequence). The CDR3 nucleotides read TGTGCCAGCAGTTTAGGTGTAGGCCTGGGACTGTTTTTT. Translation gives CASSLGVGLGLFF.

This clonotype was counted at least ten times. For the CDR3, the DNA is TGCAGCGTTGAATCCCGAGCAGGGAGGTATGGCTACACCTTC. Translated: CSVESRAGRYGYTF. This chain links TRBV29-1 with TRBJ1-2, with TRBD1 as a possible D gene (5 bases). Per the germline V gene, CDR1 is SQVTM and CDR2 is ANQGSEA. Between the trimmed V and J ends, which lost 2 bases and 5 bases, there was a span of 15 bases. The CDR3 is 14 amino acids.

This chain connects TRBV20-1 to TRBJ2-3; 7 nucleotides align to TRBD1. Germline-derived CDR1 and CDR2 are DFQATT and SNEGSKA (reference sequence). The CDR3 length is 15 residues. The V gene end was trimmed by 5 bases and the J gene end by 3 bases; junction bases not matched to a gene: 11. CDR3 protein: CSAATGAFATDTQYF. The DNA of the CDR3 is TGCAGTGCTGCCACAGGGGCGTTTGCGACAGATACGCAGTATTTT.

This clonotype was counted between two and nine times. The rearrangement uses TRBV6-5 and TRBJ1-1; D gene ambiguous. The germline V gene encodes CDR1 MNHEY and CDR2 SVGAGI. The CDR3 extends over 14 amino acids. V lost 0 bases, J lost 5 bases, and 10 bases lay in between. The CDR3 DNA is TGTGCCAGCAGTTACTCTGGGAGCGGGACTGAAGCTTTCTTT. It is translated as CASSYSGSGTEAFF.

The chain has TRBV6-2 or TRBV6-3 and TRBJ1-1, with a weak D call TRBD1 (5 bases). Germline-derived CDR1 and CDR2 are MNHEY and SVGEGT. Trimming removed 5 bases from V and 1 base from J, with 11 bases in between. This CDR3 is 14 amino acids long. CDR3 coding DNA: TGTGCCAGCAGTCCGGGACCGACGAACACTGAAGCTTTCTTT. Encoded protein: CASSPGPTNTEAFF.

The chain joins TRBV6-1 to TRBJ1-2, with D tentatively TRBD1 (5 bases). CDR1 is MNHNS and CDR2 is SASEGT in the germline V gene. Between the trimmed V and J ends, which lost 6 bases and 8 bases, there was a span of 19 bases. The CDR3 spans 14 residues. This chain's CDR3 is CASSSHQAGTGYTF. CDR3 coding DNA: TGTGCCAGCAGCTCTCATCAAGCCGGGACCGGCTACACCTTC.